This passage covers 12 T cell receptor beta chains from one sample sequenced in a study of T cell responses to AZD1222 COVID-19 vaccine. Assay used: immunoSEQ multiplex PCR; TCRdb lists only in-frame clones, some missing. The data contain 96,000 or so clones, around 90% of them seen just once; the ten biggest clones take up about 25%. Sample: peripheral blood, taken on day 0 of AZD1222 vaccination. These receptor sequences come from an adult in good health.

The CDR3: CAWTGQTGNTIYF. DNA of the CDR3: TGTGCCTGGACCGGACAGACTGGAAACACCATATATTTT. The gene calls are TRBV30 and TRBJ1-3; D is possibly TRBD1 (6 bases). Germline lookup yields CDR1 GTSNPN and CDR2 SVGIG (reference sequence). Deletions cut 4 bases from V and 2 bases from J, with 9 bases between. The CDR3 runs to 13 residues.

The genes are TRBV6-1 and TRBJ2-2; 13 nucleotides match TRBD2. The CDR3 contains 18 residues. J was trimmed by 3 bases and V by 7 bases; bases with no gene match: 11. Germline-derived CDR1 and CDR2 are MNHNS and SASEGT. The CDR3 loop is CASIDRGLAGMYTGELFF. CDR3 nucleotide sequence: TGTGCCAGCATTGACAGGGGACTAGCGGGAATGTACACCGGGGAGCTGTTTTTT.

This CDR3 reads CASSQGQGWFF. The CDR3 DNA follows: TGTGCCAGCAGCCAAGGACAGGGGTGGTTTTTT. The rearrangement uses TRBV3-1 (or the pseudogene TRBV3-2) and TRBJ1-4; the match to TRBD1 covers 8 bases. Losses at the gene ends were 1 base for V and 16 bases for J; bases not matched to a gene: 2. The CDR3 has 11 amino acids. From germline, CDR1 is LGHDT and CDR2 YNNKEL (reference sequence).

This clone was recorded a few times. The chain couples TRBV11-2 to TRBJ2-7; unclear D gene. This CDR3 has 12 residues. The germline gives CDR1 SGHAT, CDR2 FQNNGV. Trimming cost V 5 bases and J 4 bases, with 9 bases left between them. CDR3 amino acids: CASSLGLYEQYF. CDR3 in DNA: TGTGCCAGCAGCCTCGGATTATACGAGCAGTACTTC.

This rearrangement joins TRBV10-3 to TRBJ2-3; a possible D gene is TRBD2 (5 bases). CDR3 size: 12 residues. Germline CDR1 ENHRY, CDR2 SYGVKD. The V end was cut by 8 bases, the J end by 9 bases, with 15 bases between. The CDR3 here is CAIGETTQTQYF. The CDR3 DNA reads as TGTGCCATCGGGGAGACTACACAGACGCAGTATTTT.

The CDR3 sequence: CSASGSTGADSPLHF. In DNA form, the CDR3 reads TGCAGTGCTAGTGGCAGCACCGGGGCAGACTCACCCCTCCACTTT. The rearrangement joins TRBV20-1 to TRBJ1-6; D might be TRBD1 (5 bases). V was cut by 3 bases and J by 10 bases, with 19 bases left in between. The CDR3 is made up of 15 amino acids. Germline CDR1 and CDR2: DFQATT and SNEGSKA (reference sequence).

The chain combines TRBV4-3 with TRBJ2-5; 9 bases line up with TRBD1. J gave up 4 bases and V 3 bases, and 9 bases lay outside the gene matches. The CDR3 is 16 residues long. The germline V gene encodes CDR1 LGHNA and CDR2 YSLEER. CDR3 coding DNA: TGCGCCAGCAGCCAGAAACCGGGACAGGGATCAGAGACCCAGTACTTC. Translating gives CASSQKPGQGSETQYF.

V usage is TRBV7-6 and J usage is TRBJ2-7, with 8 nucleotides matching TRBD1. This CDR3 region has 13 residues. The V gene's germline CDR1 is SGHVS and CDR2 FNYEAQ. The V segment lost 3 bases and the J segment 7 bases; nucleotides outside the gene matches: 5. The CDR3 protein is CASSFDRGWEQYF. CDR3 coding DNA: TGTGCCAGCAGCTTCGACAGGGGCTGGGAGCAGTACTTC.

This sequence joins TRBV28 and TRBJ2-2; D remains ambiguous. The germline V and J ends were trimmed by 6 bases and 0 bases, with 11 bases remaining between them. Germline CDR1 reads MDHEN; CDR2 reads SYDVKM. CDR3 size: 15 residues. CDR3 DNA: TGTGCCAGCAGACCGTATCCTACGAACACCGGGGAGCTGTTTTTT. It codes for CASRPYPTNTGELFF.

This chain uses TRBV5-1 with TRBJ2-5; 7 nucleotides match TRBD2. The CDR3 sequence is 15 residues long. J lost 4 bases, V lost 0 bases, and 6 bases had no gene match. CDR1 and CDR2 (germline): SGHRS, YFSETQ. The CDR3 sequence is CASSLAVGEGETQYF. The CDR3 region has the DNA TGCGCCAGCAGCTTGGCCGTAGGGGAGGGAGAGACCCAGTACTTC.

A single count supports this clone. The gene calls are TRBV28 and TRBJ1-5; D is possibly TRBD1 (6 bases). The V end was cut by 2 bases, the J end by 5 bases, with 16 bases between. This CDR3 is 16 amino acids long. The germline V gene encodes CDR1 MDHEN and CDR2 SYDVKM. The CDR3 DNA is TGTGCCAGCAGTTTAGGGGAACAGGGATACCATCAGCCCCAGCATTTT. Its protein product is CASSLGEQGYHQPQHF.

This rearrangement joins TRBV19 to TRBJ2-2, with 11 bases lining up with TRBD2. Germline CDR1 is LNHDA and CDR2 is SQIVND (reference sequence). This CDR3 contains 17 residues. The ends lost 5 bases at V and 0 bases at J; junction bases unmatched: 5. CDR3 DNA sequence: TGTGCCAGTAGTTCCCTAGCGGGAGGTACGAACACCGGGGAGCTGTTTTTT. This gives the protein CASSSLAGGTNTGELFF.